This record looks at one TCR beta chain sequence and its context. The antigen is unknown. These data belong to a study of T cell responses to AZD1222 COVID-19 vaccine. Trimming stripped 0 bases from V and 3 bases from J, with 6 bases between. The CDR3 covers 13 residues. Per the germline V gene, CDR1 is KGHSH and CDR2 is LQKENI. Measured with immunoSEQ multiplex PCR; TCRdb has only the in-frame clones, and not every one. The repertoire consists of about 160,000 clones, with more than 85% occurring once and the leading ten covering approximately 3.5%. Study-level results: Researchers took repertoire samples only after the peak T cell response had come.

This sequence originates from an adult who received the AZD1222 COVID-19 vaccine. The chain is built from TRBV18 and TRBJ2-7, with unresolved D. Sequencing was performed on peripheral blood, taken 28 days after the second AZD1222 dose. This CDR3 is CASSPPTNYEQYF. The DNA for the CDR3 is TGTGCCAGCTCACCACCTACCAACTACGAGCAGTACTTC.